The clone carrying this T cell receptor (beta chain) has at least ten counts. Its antigen is currently unknown. Germline loops: CDR1 SGHTA, CDR2 FQGTGA. The CDR3 runs to 15 residues. Trimming cost V 2 bases and J 6 bases, with 14 bases left between them. The data were obtained in a study of T cell repertoires in cytomegalovirus infection. Study background: Signatures in public TCR beta sequences pointed to both CMV infection and matching HLA type. Study-wide results and limits: Of the TCR beta families, the public ones yielded a cumulative frequency that identified carriers of CMV plus the relevant HLA. HLA-C-restricted CMV-specific TCR beta clonotypes prevailed in the ex vivo response.

TCRdb re-called the reads through MiXCR, storing one row per CDR3 protein. This table has around 280,000 distinct CDR3 sequences, approximately 8.9% appearing once. This clonotype was sampled from a human donor in good health (CMV status not recorded). Some clones in this sample may be carry-over from other donors' samples. The chain carries TRBV7-3 and TRBJ2-4; TRBD1 is a possible D gene (5 bases). Material for sequencing was PBMCs. CDR3 region: CASSLSGFRGNIQYF. The CDR3 DNA reads as TGTGCCAGCAGCTTATCAGGGTTCCGTGGAAACATTCAGTACTTC.